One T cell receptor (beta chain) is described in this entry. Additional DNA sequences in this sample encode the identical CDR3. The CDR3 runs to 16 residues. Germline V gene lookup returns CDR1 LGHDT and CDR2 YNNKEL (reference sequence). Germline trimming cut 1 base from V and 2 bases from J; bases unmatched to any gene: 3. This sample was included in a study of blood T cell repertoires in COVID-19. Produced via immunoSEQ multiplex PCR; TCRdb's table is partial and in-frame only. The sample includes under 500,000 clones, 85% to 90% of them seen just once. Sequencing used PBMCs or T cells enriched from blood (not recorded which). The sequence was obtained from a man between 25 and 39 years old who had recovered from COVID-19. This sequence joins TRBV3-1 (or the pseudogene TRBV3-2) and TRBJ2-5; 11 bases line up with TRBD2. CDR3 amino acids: CASSQGLAGIQETQYF. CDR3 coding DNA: TGTGCCAGCAGCCAAGGACTAGCGGGGATACAAGAGACCCAGTACTTC.